The following is a TCR beta chain sequence with its context. This sample's treatment: 15 to 20 received Ad26.COV2.S at low or high dose, single or two shots; about 5 received placebo; per-sample allocation not given. The study sampled participants on day 63 after the first vaccine or placebo injection. The data stem from a study of Ad26.COV2.S vaccination and SARS-CoV-2 variants. About the research overall: Ad26.COV2.S, an intramuscular injection, was given once or twice 56 days apart.

This CDR3 contains 11 residues. Germline CDR1 is LNHDA and CDR2 is SQIVND (reference sequence). The V and J ends lost 3 bases and 4 bases respectively, with 4 bases between them. Some clones are missing from TCRdb's copy, which holds only in-frame ones; the method was immunoSEQ multiplex PCR. The table lists under 600,000 clones, about nine tenths of them singletons. This receptor was obtained from a person between 18 and 60 years old who received the Ad26.COV2.S COVID-19 vaccine or a placebo. The material was peripheral blood, obtained in a trial of Ad26.COV2.S vaccine versus placebo. V is TRBV19 and J is TRBJ2-7; no firm D call. The CDR3 bases are TGTGCCAGTAGTATGGATTACGAGCAGTACTTC. Translation gives CASSMDYEQYF.